The entry below describes one T cell receptor (beta chain). This CDR3 spans 14 amino acids. Germline V gives CDR1 MGHDK, CDR2 SYGVNS. V was clipped by 4 bases and J by 4 bases, with 13 bases between them. The data are from a study of blood T cell repertoires in COVID-19. At the level of the study: Specimens from acute and convalescent COVID-19 originated in the United States, Italy and Spain. The cDNA or gDNA used as material had been derived from T cells, B-cell-depleted T cells, or PBMCs.

TCRdb's copy holds only in-frame clones and misses some; the assay was immunoSEQ multiplex PCR. The table records approximately 340,000 clones, just over 90% of them present only once. Adults between roughly 18 and 95 years of age took part from 24 US areas. Someone with COVID-19 had been met by exposed participants within 2 weeks before study entry. What was sequenced was PBMCs or T cells enriched from blood (not recorded which). This TCR derives from a woman in her thirties or forties who had been exposed to COVID-19. V and J are TRBV25-1 and TRBJ1-2, with D possibly being TRBD1 (5 bases). The CDR3 region has the DNA TGTGCCAGCAGTGTCTCAGGGAAGGCCTATGGCTACACCTTC. It specifies CASSVSGKAYGYTF.